This T cell receptor (beta chain) appears in the sequencing data of a study of cytomegalovirus exposure and HLA in healthy donors (dated by TCRdb to 2015 to 2018). With regard to the full study: An earlier analysis of about 530 of the donors reported about 280 Gb of sequence data and 117 million unique TCR beta sequences obtained from around 180 million T cells. Typing coverage varied by locus: roughly 629-630 donors for A, B, C, DRB1 and DQB1; roughly 520 for DQA1; more than 600 for DPA1; roughly 450 for DPB1. Across approximately 400 genotyped donors of the cohort, an average of 235,054 unique TCR beta nucleotide sequences per donor were sequenced, and roughly 20% of those sequences were non-productive. All discovery cohort repertoires had been generated using a single sequencing platform. Several DR-DQ haplotypes were treated as single units for association and clustering because of strong linkage in the cohort. A later genetic analysis took genome-wide SNP genotypes for about three fifths of the roughly 670 donors and used that subset as a discovery cohort. In a later analysis, previously published TCR beta repertoires from 666 donors were re-analyzed and high-resolution HLA genotyping was added so that TCR occurrence patterns could be studied. To decide whether each TCR beta V gene segment behaved as functional or pseudogenic, an earlier analysis of some 600 of the donors relied on high-throughput TCR beta sequencing. Rather than drawing on any new phenotypic data, the later analysis identified candidate immune exposures from TCR beta sequences and the way those sequences occurred across donors. The study aimed to test whether signatures of past pathogen exposure could be identified by cataloging public T cell receptors. The T cell repertoires of 666 subjects were profiled by immunosequencing and related to cytomegalovirus serostatus. Roughly 290 gigabases of sequencing data and around 80 million unique TCR sequences made up an early release that covered several hundred HLA-typed donors. Of the 300 to 450 genotyped donors, over 80% were placed in the genetic ancestry cluster associated with self-reported Caucasian donors. HLA typing covered class I and class II loci at four-digit resolution. Along with the approximately 700-subject first cohort, a separate validation cohort of over 90 different subjects was used. The study combined high-throughput TCR immunosequencing, statistical association of individual TCRs with disease status, and machine learning to predict cytomegalovirus infection status. Donor age, sex, ethnicity and CMV serostatus were collected together with the repertoire data. What the study reported, not specific to this receptor: An association between a missense DCLRE1C variant and V-gene and J-gene trimming of TCR beta chains was found in a later genetic analysis and replicated in an independent cohort. Most TCR sequences were observed very rarely across donors, whereas some public TCRs were present in many individuals. It was suggested by the authors that the approach could potentially be generalized to other disease states and immunological phenotypes. Because HLA typing was unavailable for some donors at each locus, only the typed subset was used in association tests. Several of the top co-occurrence clusters appeared to be linked to parvovirus B19, influenza, CMV and Epstein-Barr virus, according to a later analysis. A later analysis found that most CMV-associated TCR beta chains appeared HLA-restricted, with HLA associations seemingly driven largely by CMV exposure. Correlated functional status among segregating V segments might be attributable to linkage disequilibrium, but an unknown experimental factor could not be ruled out. Some IMGT-functional V segments, including TRBV6-2 and TRBV6-3, could not be distinguished by the 87-base-pair reads and were therefore excluded. A cluster of highly shared sequence variants was judged likely to represent a technical artifact of the sequencing pipeline. In this cohort, only TCR beta chains were sequenced, and detectable features were limited by the absence of alpha or paired-chain data. A further reported finding was that TCR beta sequences accurately predicted the HLA-A and HLA-B alleles for most subjects in the first cohort. In vitro tests confirmed that a few of the cytomegalovirus-associated TCR beta chains recognize cytomegalovirus antigens. In a later genetic analysis, fewer N-insertions in productive TCRs were reported among donors in an Asian-associated ancestry cluster than the roughly 640-donor mean. The presence/absence analyses assumed that sequencing depth was roughly uniform across donors, and that assumption may not be true. The only immune exposure information available for the cohort was CMV serostatus. Because counts were too low, about 15 rarely observed V segments, including chromosome 9 orphons, were left out of the earlier analysis of approximately 500 of the donors. In a later analysis, HLA-associated TCR beta chains were found to be more clonally expanded and to have lower generation probabilities than equally common non-associated chains. In an earlier analysis of 587 of the donors, most TCR beta V segments appeared in productive rearrangements about 87% or about 30% of the time, broadly matching IMGT annotations. A later analysis associated 15,000 or so TCR beta sequences with specific HLA alleles at a false discovery rate of 0.05. A total of some 180 TCR beta chains were listed by the study as associated with cytomegalovirus. In a later analysis, the rate of TCR association differed among HLA loci, with DRB1 alleles having the most associated TCRs and HLA-C alleles having the fewest. Cytomegalovirus status was reported to be diagnosed by the classifier with high specificity and sensitivity in both the original and validation cohorts. Assigning TCR associations to individual alleles was difficult when HLA alleles, especially DR and DQ, strongly co-occurred.

Library creation used the immunoSEQ multiplex PCR assay. For the multiplex PCR, a mixture combining 60 forward primers for TCR Vbeta segments and 13 reverse primers for TCR Jbeta segments was used. The CDR3 region of rearranged TCR beta genes was amplified from genomic DNA by a multiplex PCR assay. The amplified TCR beta libraries were sequenced on the Illumina HiSeq System as 87-base-pair reads. In the authors' own workflow: Across the 500 to 850 repertoires, a later analysis counted tens of millions of unique TCR beta chains, 8.5 million to 12 million of which were shared by at least two donors. To remove PCR and sequencing errors, raw reads were error-corrected and collapsed into unique sequences using a nearest-neighbor algorithm that merged closely related sequences. V, D and J gene segments were assigned by aligning CDR3 sequences to IMGT reference sequences. For a sequence to be retained, a match of at least six nucleotides to both a V gene segment and a J gene segment was required. A rearrangement was called productive if the CDR3 had no stop codons and remained in frame with V and J, and every other rearrangement was called non-productive. CDR3 was defined by IMGT convention, running from the second conserved V-encoded cysteine to the conserved J-encoded phenylalanine. Sequences without an unambiguous match to a single V gene segment were excluded from the earlier analysis of 450 to 650 of the donors. In an earlier analysis of several hundred of the donors, V segments were called functional above 56.7% productive rearrangements and were called segregating when the between-donor standard deviation exceeded 5%. A statistical classification framework was developed to diagnose cytomegalovirus status using the catalog of TCR beta chain sequences. V and J gene assignment, in a later analysis, came from comparing TCR nucleotide sequences with IMGT/GENE-DB human TR gene sequences. A later analysis assigned CDR3 sequences and most-parsimonious VDJ recombination scenarios with the TCRdist pipeline. In a later analysis, every TCR beta chain was defined by the combination of its CDR3 amino acid sequence and its V-gene family, and reads without a unique V-gene family were dropped. A later analysis removed 592 highly shared, low-generation-probability nucleotide sequences to deal with suspected cross-contamination and a sequencing artifact. In a later analysis, a clonal expansion index was calculated for each public chain from normalized within-repertoire ranks of inferred template counts. Generation probabilities in a later analysis came from a VDJ recombination model fitted to out-of-frame rearrangements, and those results were checked against IGoR. In a later analysis, TCR-TCR, TCR-HLA and TCR-CMV co-occurrence was scored with hypergeometric tests, and a repertoire-size bias correction was applied to TCR pairs. False discovery rates were estimated in a later analysis by permuting HLA or CMV assignments 20 times. In a later analysis, co-occurring TCRs were grouped with DBSCAN, and TCRdist sequence similarity was added when clustering was performed within HLA-allele-positive subsets. For co-occurrence clustering, repertoires with fewer than 30,000 or more than 120,000 public chains were excluded, along with several repertoires with anomalous nucleotide sharing. This is the immuneACCESS table as TCRdb keeps it, with only in-frame sequences that have V and J called. A part of the clones is gone; compared with another copy, unresolved V genes explain less than half, and the rest is unexplained. That table is the source of V, J and clone size, and D and trimming were worked out from the DNA. The sample contains some 140,000 clones, 80% of them found a single time. 2.2% of the sample is taken by the ten largest.

There are 15 amino acids in the CDR3, from cysteine to phenylalanine inclusive. Solely the CDR3 DNA is kept, with 45 bases framed from the first base. From a lookup of the germline V gene (reference sequence), CDR1 and CDR2 are LNHDA and SQIVND. V ends up 5 bases short and J 6 bases short, with an unmatched junction base count of 7. The cohort comprised hundreds of healthy bone marrow donors. At the time of sampling, every cohort member was nominally healthy, though immune exposures that went unrecorded were likely present. The donor tested CMV seronegative, placing the donor among the roughly 340 seronegative members of the cohort. A peripheral blood sample was provided by each donor, and peripheral blood mononuclear cells were used for TCR beta sequencing. Genomic DNA was extracted from the blood cell samples with the Qiagen DNeasy Blood Extraction Kit. Details on this clone: The antigen it recognizes is unknown. No much larger clonotype is one base removed from it; base qualities were not supplied.

What was sequenced was PBMCs. The sequence joins TRBV19 to TRBJ1-4; TRBD1 aligns with 9 central bases. The sequence was collected from a man younger than 40 in good health and CMV-seronegative. The CDR3 protein: CASSPGQGRYEKLFF. The base sequence is TGTGCCAGTAGTCCAGGACAGGGGCGATATGAAAAACTGTTTTTT. The entire variable domain, with the stretches around the CDR3 drawn from the reference TRBV19 and TRBJ1-4 proteins, is DGGITQSPKYLFRKEGQNVTLSCEQNLNHDAMYWYRQDPGQGLRLIYYSQIVNDFQKGDIAEGYSVSREKKESFPLTVTSAQKNPTAFYLCASSPGQGRYEKLFFGSGTQLSVL.